The clone carrying this T cell receptor (beta chain) was detected a few times. Its target is not known. The Oncomine TCR Beta short-read assay generated sequence data from the DNA of cultured CD4+ T cells. Once CD4+ T cells had been cultured, genomic DNA was extracted from them. TCRdb processed the PCR reads anew with MiXCR; each CDR3 protein has one entry. Of about 10,000 distinct CDR3 sequences listed, about 30% are singletons. As for treatment: roughly 10-day PBMC culture with coronavirus spike peptide pools or control peptides (ViraFEST assay). Gathered ahead of the COVID-19 pandemic (2011-2018) were the CD4+ T cells of the unexposed donor. The sample belongs to a study of vaccination and CD4 T cells after COVID-19. The material sequenced was CD4+ T cells from blood, cultured in vitro. This sequence originates from a human donor in good health.

Here the CDR3 DNA reads TGTGCCAGCAGTAAACAGGGATTTGCTGAAGCTTTCTTT. Protein product: CASSKQGFAEAFF. J is TRBJ1-1 and V is TRBV25-1, with D possibly matching TRBD1 (6 bases). The CDR3 is 13 amino acids. The germline V and J ends were trimmed by 5 bases and 6 bases, with 13 bases remaining between them. Germline CDR1 reads MGHDK; CDR2 reads SYGVNS.